This T cell receptor (beta chain) was obtained from a study of post-analysis software for immune sequencing data. For this clonotype: The antigen is undetermined.

Study conclusions and caveats: The study found TRBV5-6, TRBV5-1 and TRBV20-1 among about 5 TRBV segments more frequent in patients than controls.

Unique molecular identifiers were carried by the TCR beta cDNA libraries. TCRdb processed the PCR reads anew with MiXCR; each CDR3 protein has one entry. The sample lists approximately 690,000 distinct CDR3 sequences; about 60% were seen once. In germline, CDR1 is SGDLS, CDR2 YYNGEE. CDR3 length equals 12 residues. V was pared by 4 bases and J by 11 bases, with 7 bases of the junction left unmatched. The receptor was derived from a girl aged 2-10 years with multiple sclerosis. Sequences were obtained from blood. The chain has TRBV9 and TRBJ2-5; 8 bases align to TRBD2. DNA of the CDR3: TGTGCCAGCAGCCCTGGACAGCGGGAGCAGTACTTC. Amino acids: CASSPGQREQYF. Looking up the rest from reference TRBV9 and TRBJ2-5 gives the full variable domain: DSGVTQTPKHLITATGQRVTLRCSPRSGDLSVYWYQQSLDQGLQFLIQYYNGEERAKGNILERFSAQQFPDLHSELNLSSLELGDSALYFCASSPGQREQYFGPGTRLLVL.